This T cell receptor (beta chain) was retrieved from a study of cytomegalovirus exposure and HLA in healthy donors (dated by TCRdb to about 2017). Context from the whole study: According to a later analysis, one platform produced both the 120 validation repertoires and the roughly 650 repertoires of the first cohort. The aim of the study was to test whether cataloging public T cell receptors could identify signatures of past pathogen exposure. High-throughput TCR immunosequencing, statistical association of individual TCRs with disease status, and machine learning were combined to predict cytomegalovirus infection status. Along with the roughly 700-subject first cohort, a separate validation cohort of over a hundred different subjects was used.

Donors formed part of the validation cohort, which comprised fewer than 150 subjects and was distinct from the first cohort of over 500 subjects. Libraries were prepared through the immunoSEQ multiplex PCR assay. In the authors' own workflow: A statistical classification framework was built to diagnose cytomegalovirus status from the catalog of TCR beta chain sequences. This immuneACCESS table, as held by TCRdb, lists in-frame sequences with V and J called but not all clones. Of the missing ones, under half trace to an unresolved V gene in checked studies; the others have no known cause. The V and J calls and clone size were taken over from that table, and D and trimming were inferred from the DNA. The sample contains about 200,000 clones, more than 75% of them found a single time. Roughly 2% of the sample is taken by the ten largest. The CDR3 holds 14 amino acids from the cysteine to the phenylalanine. The only DNA kept is the CDR3, 42 bases in frame from the first base. CDR1 and CDR2 (LNHDA, SQIVND) derive from the germline V gene (reference sequence). The V end loses 5 bases and the J end loses 4 bases, and a stretch of 14 bases separates them.

General findings and caveats noted by the study authors: The classifier was reported to diagnose cytomegalovirus status with high specificity and sensitivity in both the original and validation cohorts. Most TCR sequences were seen in very few donors, while some public TCRs were found in many individuals. All 120 or so repertoires were used to score co-occurrence in the validation cohort in a later analysis, because that analysis had no HLA typing for the cohort. It was suggested by the authors that the approach could potentially be generalized to other disease states and immunological phenotypes. Three of the identified cytomegalovirus-associated TCR beta chains were confirmed in vitro to be specific for cytomegalovirus antigens. The study gave a list of about 170 TCR beta chains associated with cytomegalovirus. Subsequent analysis determined that TCRs grouped into clusters in the first cohort also showed a tendency toward co-occurrence across the 90 to 150 validation repertoires, and approximately 93% of cluster scores exceeded 0.

As for this clone: What this receptor recognizes is not known. Base qualities are missing; no much larger clone stands one base away.

Sequencing was done on a sample of PBMCs. This sequence originates from a woman aged 18-29 years in good health and CMV-seropositive. The chain is made from TRBV19 and TRBJ1-1; 6 matching bases give a weak D call of TRBD1. The CDR3 here reads CASSVQGGGTEAFF. The nucleotide sequence is given as TGTGCCAGTAGTGTGCAGGGAGGGGGCACTGAAGCTTTCTTT.